This T cell receptor beta chain was recovered during a study of T-cell reconstitution after alpha-beta-depleted transplantation in children. This clonotype was seen more than once but under ten times. Library preparation (for TCRbeta) was performed with unique molecular identifiers. Each CDR3 protein is one row after TCRdb ran MiXCR on the PCR reads. The sample consists of 400,000 to 500,000 distinct CDR3 sequences, around 9.9% of them appearing once. V was shortened by 7 bases and J by 0 bases, with 27 bases between the two germline ends. The CDR3 totals 19 residues. The source material was PBMCs from the stem cell graft donor, sampled from the stem cell graft. J is TRBJ1-2 and V is TRBV12-3 or TRBV12-4; a possible D gene is TRBD1 (5 bases). The clonotype comes from a human donor who donated a stem cell graft to a child with acute myeloid leukemia. CDR3 sequence reads: CASTGRGGSPKSPNYGYTF. The CDR3 nucleotides read TGTGCCAGCACCGGGCGGGGGGGAAGCCCTAAGTCTCCTAACTATGGCTACACCTTC.